This TCR beta chain was recorded in a study of metastatic and nonmetastatic thyroid tumors. Overall study context: It was across blood and tumor or nodule tissue from malignant and benign thyroid patients that repertoires were compared. General observations from the study: TCR beta diversity was reportedly significantly higher in malignant thyroid tumors than benign nodules, in blood and tumor.

The authors' processing: A classifier for distant metastasis in papillary thyroid cancer was constructed using CDR3 differences observed across clinicopathological groups. TCRdb re-called the PCR reads with MiXCR. The V and J calls here are based on TCRdb, not the publication. The table lists fewer than 15,000 clones, approximately 12% of them singletons, with 14% to 15% in the top ten. No treatment of any kind had been given to any patient before thyroid surgery. Notes on this clone: No antigen is known for it.

Trimming removed 6 bases from V and 5 bases from J, with 19 bases in between. The CDR3 length is 15 residues. Germline values: CDR1 SNHLY, CDR2 FYNNEI. This chain connects TRBV2 to TRBJ1-1; tentatively, D is TRBD1 (5 bases). Sequenced sample: blood. The sequence was obtained from a female donor with papillary thyroid cancer or a benign thyroid nodule (not recorded which). Some clones in this sample may be carry-over from other donors' samples. CDR3 sequence (DNA): TGTGCCAGCAGGGGGTTAGGGCTGAAGGGGACTGAAGCTTTCTTT. This encodes CASRGLGLKGTEAFF.